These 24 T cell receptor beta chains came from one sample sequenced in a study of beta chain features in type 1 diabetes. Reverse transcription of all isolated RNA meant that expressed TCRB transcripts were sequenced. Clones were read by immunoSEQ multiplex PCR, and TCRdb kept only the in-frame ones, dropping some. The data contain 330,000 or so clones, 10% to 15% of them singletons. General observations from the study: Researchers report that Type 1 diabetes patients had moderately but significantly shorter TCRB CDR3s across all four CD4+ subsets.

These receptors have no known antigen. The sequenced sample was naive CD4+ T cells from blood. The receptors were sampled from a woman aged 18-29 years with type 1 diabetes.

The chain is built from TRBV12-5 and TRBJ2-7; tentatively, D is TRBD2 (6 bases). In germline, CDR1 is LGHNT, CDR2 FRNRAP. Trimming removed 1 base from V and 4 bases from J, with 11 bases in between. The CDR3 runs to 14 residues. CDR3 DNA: TGTGCTAGTGGTTTGGCCCCTGGAGGGTACGAGCAGTACTTC. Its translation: CASGLAPGGYEQYF.

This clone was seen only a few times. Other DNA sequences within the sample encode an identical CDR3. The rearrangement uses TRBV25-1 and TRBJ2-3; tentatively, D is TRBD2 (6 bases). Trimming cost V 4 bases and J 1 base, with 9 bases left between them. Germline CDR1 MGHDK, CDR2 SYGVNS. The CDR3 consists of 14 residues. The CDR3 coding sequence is TGTGCCAGCAGTGTGGGAGGAGGCACAGATACGCAGTATTTT. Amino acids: CASSVGGGTDTQYF.

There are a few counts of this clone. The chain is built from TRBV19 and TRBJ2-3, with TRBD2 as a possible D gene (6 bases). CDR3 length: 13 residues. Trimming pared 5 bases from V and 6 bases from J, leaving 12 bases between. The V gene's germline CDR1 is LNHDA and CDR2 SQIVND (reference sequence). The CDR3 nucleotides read TGTGCCAGTAGTGAACGGGAGCCTGATACGCAGTATTTT. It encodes CASSEREPDTQYF. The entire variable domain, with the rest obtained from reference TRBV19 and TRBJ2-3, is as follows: DGGITQSPKYLFRKEGQNVTLSCEQNLNHDAMYWYRQDPGQGLRLIYYSQIVNDFQKGDIAEGYSVSREKKESFPLTVTSAQKNPTAFYLCASSEREPDTQYFGPGTRLTVL.

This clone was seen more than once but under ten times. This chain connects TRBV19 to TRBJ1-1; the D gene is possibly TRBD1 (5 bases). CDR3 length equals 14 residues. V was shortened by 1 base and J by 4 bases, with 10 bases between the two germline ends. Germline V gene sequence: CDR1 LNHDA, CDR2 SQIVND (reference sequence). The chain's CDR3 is CASSIGKGATEAFF. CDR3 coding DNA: TGTGCCAGTAGTATAGGGAAAGGGGCCACTGAAGCTTTCTTT.

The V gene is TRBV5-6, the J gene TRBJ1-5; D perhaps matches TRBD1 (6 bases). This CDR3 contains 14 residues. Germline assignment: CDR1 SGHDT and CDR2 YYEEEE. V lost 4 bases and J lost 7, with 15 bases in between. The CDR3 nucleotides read TGTGCCAGCAGCAACCCAGGGGAAGACCAGCCCCAGCATTTT. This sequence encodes CASSNPGEDQPQHF.

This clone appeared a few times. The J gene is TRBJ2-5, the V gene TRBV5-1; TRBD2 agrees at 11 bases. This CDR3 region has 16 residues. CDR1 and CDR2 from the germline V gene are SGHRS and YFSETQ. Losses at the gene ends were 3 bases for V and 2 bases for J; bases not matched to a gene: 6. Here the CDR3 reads CASSSTGTSGQETQYF. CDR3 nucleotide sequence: TGCGCCAGCAGCTCGACTGGGACTAGCGGACAAGAGACCCAGTACTTC.

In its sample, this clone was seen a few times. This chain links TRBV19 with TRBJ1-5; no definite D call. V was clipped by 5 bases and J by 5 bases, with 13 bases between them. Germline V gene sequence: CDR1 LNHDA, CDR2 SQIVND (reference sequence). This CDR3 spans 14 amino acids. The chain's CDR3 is CASSPLPMYQPQHF. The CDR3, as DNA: TGTGCCAGTAGTCCACTCCCGATGTATCAGCCCCAGCATTTT.

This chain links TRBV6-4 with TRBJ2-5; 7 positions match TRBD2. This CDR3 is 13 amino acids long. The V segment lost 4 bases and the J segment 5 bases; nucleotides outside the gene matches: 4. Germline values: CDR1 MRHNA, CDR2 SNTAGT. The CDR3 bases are TGTGCCAGCAGTGCGAGGGAGGGGGAGACCCAGTACTTC. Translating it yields CASSAREGETQYF.

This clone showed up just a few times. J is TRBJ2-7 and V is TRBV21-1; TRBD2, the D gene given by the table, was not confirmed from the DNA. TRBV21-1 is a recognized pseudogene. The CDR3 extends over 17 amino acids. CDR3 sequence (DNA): TGTGCCAGCAGCAAAGCGAGGGGGGGGGCGCGATCCTACGAGCAGTACTTC. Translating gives CASSKARGGARSYEQYF.

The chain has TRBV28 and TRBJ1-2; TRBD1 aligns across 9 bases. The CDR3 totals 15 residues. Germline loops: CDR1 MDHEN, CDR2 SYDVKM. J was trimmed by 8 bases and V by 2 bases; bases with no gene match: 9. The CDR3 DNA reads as TGTGCCAGCAGTTTAGTGACCGGACAGGGGTGGGGCTACACCTTC. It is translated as CASSLVTGQGWGYTF.

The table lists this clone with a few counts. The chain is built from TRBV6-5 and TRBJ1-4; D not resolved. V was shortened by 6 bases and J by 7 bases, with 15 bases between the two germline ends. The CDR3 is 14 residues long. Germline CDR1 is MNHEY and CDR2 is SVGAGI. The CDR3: CASRTGGRGEKLFF. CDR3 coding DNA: TGTGCCAGCAGAACGGGAGGACGAGGTGAAAAACTGTTTTTT.

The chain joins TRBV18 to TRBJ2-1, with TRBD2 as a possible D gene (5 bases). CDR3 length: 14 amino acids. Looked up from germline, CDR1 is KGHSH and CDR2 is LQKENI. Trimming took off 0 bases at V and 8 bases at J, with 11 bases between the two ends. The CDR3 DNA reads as TGTGCCAGCTCACCACCGCGCGTCGGGGATGAGCAGTTCTTC. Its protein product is CASSPPRVGDEQFF.

The CDR3 sequence: CASSPTLMTGFNSLYNEQFF. The CDR3 DNA reads as TGTGCCAGCAGTCCGACATTAATGACAGGGTTTAACTCGCTCTACAATGAGCAGTTCTTC. The J gene is TRBJ2-1, the V gene TRBV28; TRBD1 matches at 7 bases. V was pared by 5 bases and J by 3 bases, with 22 bases of the junction left unmatched. CDR1 is MDHEN and CDR2 is SYDVKM in the germline V gene. This CDR3 is 20 amino acids long.

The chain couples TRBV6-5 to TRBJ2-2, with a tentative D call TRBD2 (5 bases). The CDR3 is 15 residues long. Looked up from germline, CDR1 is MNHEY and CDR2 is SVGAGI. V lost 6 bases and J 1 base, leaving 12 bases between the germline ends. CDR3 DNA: TGTGCCAGCAGCAAGCTCGGACTGAACACCGGGGAGCTGTTTTTT. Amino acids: CASSKLGLNTGELFF.

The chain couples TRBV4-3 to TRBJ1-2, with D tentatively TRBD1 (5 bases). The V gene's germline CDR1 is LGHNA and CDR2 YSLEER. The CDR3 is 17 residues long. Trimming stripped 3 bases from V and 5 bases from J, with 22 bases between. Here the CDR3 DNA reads TGCGCCAGCAGCCAGGCACCCGACAGCAAGAAGAGGTATGGCTACACCTTC. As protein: CASSQAPDSKKRYGYTF.

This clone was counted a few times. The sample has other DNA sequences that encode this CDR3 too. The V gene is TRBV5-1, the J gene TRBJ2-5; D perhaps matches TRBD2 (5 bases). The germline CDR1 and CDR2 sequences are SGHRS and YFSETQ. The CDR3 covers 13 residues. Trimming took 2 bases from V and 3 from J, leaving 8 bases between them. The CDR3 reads CASSFEGEETQYF. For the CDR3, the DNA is TGCGCCAGCAGCTTCGAGGGTGAAGAGACCCAGTACTTC.

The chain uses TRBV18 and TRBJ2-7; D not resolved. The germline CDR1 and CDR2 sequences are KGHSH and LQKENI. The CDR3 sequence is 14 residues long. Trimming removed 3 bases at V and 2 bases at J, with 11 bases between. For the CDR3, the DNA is TGTGCCAGCTCACCTGGTACAGATCCCTACGAGCAGTACTTC. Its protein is CASSPGTDPYEQYF. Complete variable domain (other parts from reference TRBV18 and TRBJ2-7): NAGVMQNPRHLVRRRGQEARLRCSPMKGHSHVYWYRQLPEEGLKFMVYLQKENIIDESGMPKERFSAEFPKEGPSILRIQQVVRGDSAAYFCASSPGTDPYEQYFGPGTRLTVT.

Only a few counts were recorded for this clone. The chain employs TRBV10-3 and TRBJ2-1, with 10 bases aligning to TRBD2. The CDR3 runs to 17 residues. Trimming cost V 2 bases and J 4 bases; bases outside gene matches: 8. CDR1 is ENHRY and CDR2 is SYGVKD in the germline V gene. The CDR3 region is CAISEEPSGGRYNEQFF. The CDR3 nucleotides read TGTGCCATCAGTGAGGAACCTAGCGGGGGTCGATACAATGAGCAGTTCTTC.

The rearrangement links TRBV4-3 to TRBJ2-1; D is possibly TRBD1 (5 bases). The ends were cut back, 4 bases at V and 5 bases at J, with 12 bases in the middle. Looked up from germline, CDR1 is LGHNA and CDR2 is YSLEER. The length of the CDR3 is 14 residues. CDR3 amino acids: CASSLSRVNNEQFF. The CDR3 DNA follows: TGCGCCAGCAGCCTTTCCAGGGTGAACAATGAGCAGTTCTTC.

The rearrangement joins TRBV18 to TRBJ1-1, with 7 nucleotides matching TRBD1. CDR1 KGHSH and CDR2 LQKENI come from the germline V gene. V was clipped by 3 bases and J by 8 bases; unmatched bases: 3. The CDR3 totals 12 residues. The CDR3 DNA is TGTGCCAGCTCACCCATGGACAGGGAAGCTTTCTTT. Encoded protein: CASSPMDREAFF.

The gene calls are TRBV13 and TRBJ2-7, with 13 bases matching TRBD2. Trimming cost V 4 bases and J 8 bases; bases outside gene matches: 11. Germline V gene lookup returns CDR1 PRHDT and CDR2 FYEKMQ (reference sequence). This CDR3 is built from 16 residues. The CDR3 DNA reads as TGTGCCAGCAGCTCCCGGACTAGCGGGAGTGAGAAGCAGCAGTACTTC. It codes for CASSSRTSGSEKQQYF.

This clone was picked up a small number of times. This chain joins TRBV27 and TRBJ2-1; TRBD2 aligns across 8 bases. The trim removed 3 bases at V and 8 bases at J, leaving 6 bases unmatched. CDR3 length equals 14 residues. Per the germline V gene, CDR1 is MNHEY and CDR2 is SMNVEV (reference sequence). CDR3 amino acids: CASSFRVAGHEQFF. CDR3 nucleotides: TGTGCCAGCAGTTTCAGAGTAGCGGGACATGAGCAGTTCTTC.

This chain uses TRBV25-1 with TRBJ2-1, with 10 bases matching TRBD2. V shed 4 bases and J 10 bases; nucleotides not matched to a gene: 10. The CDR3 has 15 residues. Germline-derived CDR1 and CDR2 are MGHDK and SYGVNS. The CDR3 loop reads CASSAGLALLQEQFF. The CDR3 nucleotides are TGTGCCAGCAGTGCGGGACTAGCGCTTCTTCAGGAGCAGTTCTTC.

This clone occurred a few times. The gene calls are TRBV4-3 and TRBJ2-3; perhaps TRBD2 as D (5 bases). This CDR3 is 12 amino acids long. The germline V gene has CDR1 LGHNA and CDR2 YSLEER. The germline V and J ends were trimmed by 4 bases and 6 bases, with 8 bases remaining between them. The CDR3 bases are TGCGCCAGCAGCCCGCGCGGGGATACGCAGTATTTT. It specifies CASSPRGDTQYF.